This T cell receptor (beta chain) was sequenced for a study of OX40 agonist ivuxolimab in advanced cancers. For the study at large: Patients assigned to dose escalation were diagnosed with hepatocellular carcinoma, melanoma, renal cell or head and neck cancer.

Autoimmune disease history or systemic immunosuppression excluded patients. The repertoire was sequenced with immunoSEQ multiplex PCR; TCRdb's copy has only in-frame clones and lacks some. The data show under 95,000 clones, more than 75% seen once. Findings of the study overall: CD8+ T cells were the subset that, on average, had more expanded clones than CD4+. Partial responders at 0.1-3.0 mg/kg had among the lowest clonal expansion.

The length of the CDR3 is 19 residues. Of note for this clone: Its antigen is unknown.

The origin of this receptor is an adult with an advanced solid tumor such as melanoma, head and neck, liver or kidney cancer. The sequenced sample was CD4+ or CD8+ T cells sorted from blood, obtained in a trial of the OX40 agonist ivuxolimab. The chain employs TRBV1 and TRBJ2-7; the table's D call, TRBD2, was not checked against the DNA. TRBV1 is flagged as a pseudogene. The CDR3 loop is CTSSQDRASGGPITYEQYF. The CDR3 region has the DNA TGCACCAGCAGCCAAGATCGGGCTAGCGGGGGGCCTATAACCTACGAGCAGTACTTC.